This T cell receptor beta chain originates from a study of blood T cells in healthy people across ages (dated by TCRdb to 2013 to 2016). Turning to the overall study: In model experiments, template switching captured about one uniquely barcoded TCR beta cDNA molecule for every two T cells. To avoid experimental bias, donors of different ages were randomly spread across the sequencing lanes. The study measured age-related changes in TCR beta repertoire diversity using deep sequencing normalized with unique cDNA molecular identifiers. The study analyzed two additional independent replicas of 1 million unique cDNA reads from the same blood draw for two donors, one aged 18 to 29 and one aged 80 or older. Four age groups were formed from the donors: young (average approximately 15 years), middle-aged (roughly 38), aged (over 55) and long-lived (82). On the study overall, not on this receptor specifically: Estimates of total diversity from one million sequenced T cells were regarded as lower bounds and underestimates. The CMV infection status of donors was not known, potentially confounding age-related changes in expanded clonotypes. As age increased, observed TCR beta diversity per million T cells dropped in a roughly linear way, and a significant reduction was already evident by age 40. Compared with the aged group, more naive CD4+ T cells, fewer expanded clones and increased TCR diversity were shown by the long-lived group, suggesting age selection. Bulk unsorted PBMC profiling prevented conclusive comparison of naive and antigen-experienced compartments. There was a strong correlation between observed TCR beta diversity and the percentage of naive T cells measured by flow cytometry.

The CDR3 goes from the cysteine to the phenylalanine over 13 residues. Just CDR3 DNA is preserved here, 39 bases in frame from base 1. From the germline V gene, CDR1 is SGHRS and CDR2 is YFSETQ. V trim: 7 bases; J trim: 1 base; unmatched bases: 5. Receptor amplification or capture employed 5' RACE. Sequencing was carried out with an Illumina HiSeq 2500. The second PCR ran for roughly 7 to 12 cycles and used a J-beta primer mix along with a sample-barcoded 5' primer. A template-switch 5' adaptor carrying 12 random nucleotides introduced a unique molecular identifier onto each TCR beta cDNA molecule. Each sample yielded at least 2.5 million CDR3-containing paired-end reads. All of the RNA was converted into first-strand cDNA using the Mint cDNA synthesis kit, with a TRBC-specific oligonucleotide serving as the primer. Following uracil-DNA glycosylase treatment, all cDNA underwent a first 18-cycle PCR with the universal primers M1SS and BC2_uni_R. In the paper's pipeline: For normalization, 1 million high-quality reads, each with a distinct molecular identifier, were randomly selected from each sample. Instead of being binned into consensus sequences, reads with shared molecular identifiers were discarded. MiTCR, run with a Q25 quality threshold and the strictest error-elimination algorithm, handled CDR3 identification, clonotype clustering and error correction. A nonparametric unseen species model using Euler transformation provided a lower-bound estimate of total TCR beta diversity. TCRdb itself trimmed the public reads at Q25 with fastp, ran MiXCR and retained productive beta chains. Identical CDR3 protein sequences are pooled into one entry, listed with their most common genes and DNA. None of the V and J calls come from the authors' own analysis; TCRdb made them. A total of 1.5 million to 2 million distinct CDR3 sequences appear in this sample, just under 50% of them only once. Clones ranked in the top ten supply less than 2.5% of the sample.

The donors were roughly 40 Caucasian individuals from Russia, aged 6 to 90 years, who were systemically healthy. Each donor gave 8 to 10 milliliters of peripheral blood, drawn into EDTA-treated Vacutainer tubes. Ficoll-Paque density-gradient centrifugation was used to isolate PBMCs, with at least 6 million per sample. Trizol reagent was used to extract total RNA from PBMCs, with at least 6 micrograms per sample. The percentages of naive CD45RAhigh/CD27high T cells were determined by flow cytometry on a PBMC aliquot from every donor. This clonotype was observed a few times. Its recognized antigen is unknown. No base quality values were provided; no much bigger clone lies one nucleotide off.

Sequenced: blood. This receptor was identified in a woman aged 40 to 50 in good health. Rearrangement joined TRBV5-1 to TRBJ2-7, and TRBD1 matches 7 of the central bases. The CDR3 protein is CASAGTESYEQYF. The DNA is TGCGCCAGCGCCGGGACAGAGTCCTACGAGCAGTACTTC.